The entry below gives a single T cell receptor beta chain sequence along with its context. Its matching antigen is unknown. These data come from a study of cytomegalovirus exposure and HLA in healthy donors. Overall study results and limits: Follow-up analysis later connected one missense variant in DCLRE1C with trimming of TCR beta V- and J-genes. Most subjects had HLA-A and HLA-B alleles reportedly predicted accurately by TCR beta sequences. For most TCR sequences rarity was the rule, although some public TCRs occurred in many donors.

This PCR relied on a set of 60 Vbeta primers and 13 Jbeta primers. Repertoires were generated with immunoSEQ multiplex PCR, while TCRdb's copy carries only in-frame clones and drops some. The sample shows about 160,000 clones, around 84% of them seen only once. All the people who gave samples were healthy bone marrow donors. Deletions cut 1 base from V and 7 bases from J, with 17 bases between. CDR1 is MNHEY and CDR2 is SMNVEV in the germline V gene (reference sequence). CDR3 size: 16 residues. This TCR was recovered from a woman in her forties in good health and CMV-seronegative. Sequences were obtained from PBMCs. The chain combines TRBV27 with TRBJ2-1; D gene uncertain. CDR3 residues: CASSLYDSRLPNEQFF. The CDR3 DNA reads as TGTGCCAGCAGTTTATACGATTCCAGACTCCCAAATGAGCAGTTCTTC.